This T cell receptor (beta chain) was documented in a study of T cells in Graves' hyperthyroidism and ophthalmopathy. Study-wide findings and caveats: The blood repertoire included most of the expanded thyroid clonotypes above 0.001. Model predictions of ophthalmopathy came a median around 7.1 months before onset.

There were TCR beta CDR3 regions amplified from RNA transcripts. A set of HTBI primers served as the primers for a first-round RT-PCR of the TCR CDR3. TCRdb processed the multiplex PCR reads anew with MiXCR; each CDR3 protein has one entry. In the table there are 600,000 to 650,000 distinct CDR3 sequences, roughly 16% of which are singletons. Absent ophthalmopathy progression within 18 months defined stable Graves' hyperthyroidism. It was uncontrolled infection, other autoimmune disease, pregnancy or lactation that excluded patients. The table lists this clonotype with a few counts. Its antigen is unknown. Germline V gene sequence: CDR1 MNHNY, CDR2 SVGAGI (reference sequence). The length of the CDR3 is 19 residues. V dropped 2 bases and J dropped 0 bases, with 21 bases sitting between them.

The chain joins TRBV6-6 to TRBJ2-3; D uncertain. This clonotype originated in a woman younger than 45 with Graves' hyperthyroidism. The sample comprised blood. This CDR3 reads CASSYQQLSYSLSTDTQYF. As DNA, the CDR3 is TGTGCCAGCAGTTACCAACAACTCAGCTATTCCCTTAGCACAGATACGCAGTATTTT.